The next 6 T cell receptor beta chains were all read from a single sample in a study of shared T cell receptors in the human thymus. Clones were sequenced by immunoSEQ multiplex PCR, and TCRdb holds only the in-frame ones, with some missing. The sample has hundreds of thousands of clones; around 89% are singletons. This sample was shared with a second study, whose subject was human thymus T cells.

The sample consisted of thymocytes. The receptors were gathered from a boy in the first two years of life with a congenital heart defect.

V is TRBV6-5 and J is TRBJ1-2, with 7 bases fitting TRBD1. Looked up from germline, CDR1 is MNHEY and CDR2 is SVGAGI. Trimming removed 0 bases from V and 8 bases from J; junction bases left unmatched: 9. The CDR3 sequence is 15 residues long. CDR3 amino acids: CASSYSETGSKGYTF. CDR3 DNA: TGTGCCAGCAGTTACTCGGAGACAGGGAGCAAGGGCTACACCTTC.

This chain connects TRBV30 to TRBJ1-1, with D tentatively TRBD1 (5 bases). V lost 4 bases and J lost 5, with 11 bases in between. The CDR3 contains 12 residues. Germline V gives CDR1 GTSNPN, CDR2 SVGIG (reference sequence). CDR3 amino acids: CAWKGELTEAFF. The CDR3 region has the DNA TGTGCCTGGAAAGGGGAATTGACTGAAGCTTTCTTT.

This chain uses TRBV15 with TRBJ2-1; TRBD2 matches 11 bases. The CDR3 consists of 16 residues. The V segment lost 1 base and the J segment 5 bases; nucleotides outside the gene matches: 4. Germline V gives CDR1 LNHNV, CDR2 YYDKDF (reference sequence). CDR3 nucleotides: TGTGCCACCAGCAGAGGACTAGCGGGGACCGACAATGAGCAGTTCTTC. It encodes CATSRGLAGTDNEQFF.

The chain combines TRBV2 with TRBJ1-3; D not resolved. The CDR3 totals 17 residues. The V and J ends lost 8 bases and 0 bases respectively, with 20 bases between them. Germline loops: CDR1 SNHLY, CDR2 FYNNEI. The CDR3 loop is CASSTGWEGSSGNTIYF. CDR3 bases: TGTGCCAGCTCAACCGGATGGGAAGGGAGCTCTGGAAACACCATATATTTT.

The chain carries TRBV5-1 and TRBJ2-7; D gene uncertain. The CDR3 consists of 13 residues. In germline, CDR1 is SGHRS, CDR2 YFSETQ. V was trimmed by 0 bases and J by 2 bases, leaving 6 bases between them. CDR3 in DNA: TGCGCCAGCAGCTTGGAGAGCCCCTACGAGCAGTACTTC. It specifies CASSLESPYEQYF.

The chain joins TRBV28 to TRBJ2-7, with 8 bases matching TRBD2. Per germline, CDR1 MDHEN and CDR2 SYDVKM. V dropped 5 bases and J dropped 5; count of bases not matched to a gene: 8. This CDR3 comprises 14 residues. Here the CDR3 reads CASSAGTSYHEQYF. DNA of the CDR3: TGTGCCAGCAGTGCTGGGACTAGTTACCACGAGCAGTACTTC.